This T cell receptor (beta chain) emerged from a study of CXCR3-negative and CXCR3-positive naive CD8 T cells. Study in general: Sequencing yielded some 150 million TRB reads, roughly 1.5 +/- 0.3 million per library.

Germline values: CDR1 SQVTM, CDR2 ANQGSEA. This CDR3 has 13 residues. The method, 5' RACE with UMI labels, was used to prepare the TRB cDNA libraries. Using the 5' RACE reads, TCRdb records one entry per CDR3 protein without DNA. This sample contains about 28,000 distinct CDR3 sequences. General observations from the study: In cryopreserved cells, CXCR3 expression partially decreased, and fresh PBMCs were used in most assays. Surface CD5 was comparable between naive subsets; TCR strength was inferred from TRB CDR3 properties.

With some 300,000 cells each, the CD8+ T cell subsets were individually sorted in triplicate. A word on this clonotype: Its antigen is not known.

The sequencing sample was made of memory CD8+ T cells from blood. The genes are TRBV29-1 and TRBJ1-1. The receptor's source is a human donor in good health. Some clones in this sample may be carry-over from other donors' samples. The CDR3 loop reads CSVEVRSNTEAFF.